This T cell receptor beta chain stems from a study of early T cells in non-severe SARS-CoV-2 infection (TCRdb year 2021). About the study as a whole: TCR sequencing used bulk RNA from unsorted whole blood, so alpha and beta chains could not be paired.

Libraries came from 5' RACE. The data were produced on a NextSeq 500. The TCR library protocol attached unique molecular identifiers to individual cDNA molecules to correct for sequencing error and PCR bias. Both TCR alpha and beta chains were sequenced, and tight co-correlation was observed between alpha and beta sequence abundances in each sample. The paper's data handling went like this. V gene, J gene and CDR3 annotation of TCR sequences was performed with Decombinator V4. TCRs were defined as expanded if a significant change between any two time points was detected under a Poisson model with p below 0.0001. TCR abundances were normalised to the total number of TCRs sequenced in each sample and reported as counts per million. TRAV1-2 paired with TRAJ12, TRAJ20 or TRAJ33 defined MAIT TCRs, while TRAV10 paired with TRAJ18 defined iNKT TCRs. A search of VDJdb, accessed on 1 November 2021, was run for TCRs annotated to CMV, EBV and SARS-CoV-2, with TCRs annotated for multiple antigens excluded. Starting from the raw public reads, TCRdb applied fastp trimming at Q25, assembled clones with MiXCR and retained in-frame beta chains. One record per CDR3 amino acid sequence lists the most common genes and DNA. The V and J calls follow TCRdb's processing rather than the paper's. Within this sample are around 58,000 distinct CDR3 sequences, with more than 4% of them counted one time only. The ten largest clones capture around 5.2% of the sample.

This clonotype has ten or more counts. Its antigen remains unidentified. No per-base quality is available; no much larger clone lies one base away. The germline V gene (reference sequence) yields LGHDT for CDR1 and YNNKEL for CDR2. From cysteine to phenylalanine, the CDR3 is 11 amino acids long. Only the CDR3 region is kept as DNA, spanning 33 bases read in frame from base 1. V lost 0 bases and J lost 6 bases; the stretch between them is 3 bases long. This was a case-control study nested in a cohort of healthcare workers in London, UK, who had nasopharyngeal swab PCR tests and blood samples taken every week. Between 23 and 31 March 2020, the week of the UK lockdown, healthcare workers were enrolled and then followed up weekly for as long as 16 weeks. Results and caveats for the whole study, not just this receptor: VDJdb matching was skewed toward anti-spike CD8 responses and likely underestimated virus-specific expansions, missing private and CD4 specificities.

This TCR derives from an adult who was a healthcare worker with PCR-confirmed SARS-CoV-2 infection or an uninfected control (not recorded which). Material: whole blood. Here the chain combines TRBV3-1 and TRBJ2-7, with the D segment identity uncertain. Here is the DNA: TGTGCCAGCAGCCAAGATGGCGAGCAGTACTTC. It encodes CASSQDGEQYF.